Each of the 2 T cell receptor beta chains below was sequenced from the same sample in a study of T cell responses to AZD1222 COVID-19 vaccine. Only in-frame clones appear in the TCRdb table, and some are missing; sequencing was by immunoSEQ multiplex PCR. The table includes about 130,000 clones, around 90% detected once. The sequences come from peripheral blood, collected 28 days after the second AZD1222 dose. The receptors originated from an adult who received the AZD1222 COVID-19 vaccine.

V usage is TRBV6-5 and J usage is TRBJ1-1, with D unclear. This CDR3 has 12 residues. The germline CDR1 and CDR2 sequences are MNHEY and SVGAGI. Trimming took 8 bases from V and 3 from J, leaving 10 bases between them. DNA for the CDR3: TGTGCCAGCTCTTCATCACACACTGAAGCTTTCTTT. Translated, it gives CASSSSHTEAFF.

CDR3 sequence: CASNRDSGSIYEQYF. The CDR3 coding sequence is TGTGCCAGCAATCGGGATAGCGGGAGTATCTACGAGCAGTACTTC. V usage is TRBV6-5 and J usage is TRBJ2-7; 9 positions agree with TRBD2. V lost 7 bases to trimming and J lost 3 bases; unmatched junction nucleotides: 10. The CDR3 covers 15 residues. Germline V gene data show CDR1 as MNHEY and CDR2 as SVGAGI.